These T cell receptor beta chains were read from a single sample in a study of shared clonotypes between healthy human individuals. Produced via immunoSEQ multiplex PCR; TCRdb's table is partial and in-frame only. The profile covers 2.3 million or so clones, with roughly 93% appearing a single time and about 0.41% taken by the ten largest. The sample taken for sequencing was naive CD4+ T cells from PBMCs. These receptors all come from a young man in good health. Some clones in this sample may be carry-over from other donors' samples. The CDR3 runs from the conserved cysteine through the conserved F or W. A D gene is named only where the DNA matches it firmly.

DNA: TGTGCCAGCAGTGCCGGAGGGATACGCGCCTACGAGCAGTACTTC; CDR3: CASSAGGIRAYEQYF; D: NA; V: TRBV6-1; J: TRBJ2-7
DNA: TGTGCCAGCAGAACGGGGAACACTGAAGCTTTCTTT; CDR3: CASRTGNTEAFF; D: NA; V: TRBV28; J: TRBJ1-1
DNA: TGCGCCAGCAGTATTTTGCAAGATACGCAGTATTTT; CDR3: CASSILQDTQYF; D: NA; V: TRBV5-1; J: TRBJ2-3
DNA: TGTGCCAGTAGTAATTGGGCGACCTATGGCTACACCTTC; CDR3: CASSNWATYGYTF; D: NA; V: TRBV19; J: TRBJ1-2
DNA: TGTGCCAGCAGTTACGAGGGGGGCACAGATACGCAGTATTTT; CDR3: CASSYEGGTDTQYF; D: NA; V: TRBV6-5; J: TRBJ2-3
DNA: TGTGCCAGCAGCGTAGATGGGGGGGAAGCCTACGAGCAGTACTTC; CDR3: CASSVDGGEAYEQYF; D: TRBD2; V: TRBV9; J: TRBJ2-7
DNA: TGTGCCAGCAGCCCCGGGTACGAGCAGTACTTC; CDR3: CASSPGYEQYF; D: NA; V: TRBV7-9; J: TRBJ2-7
DNA: TGTGCCAGCACTCCCCCTTCTGAGTACGAGCAGTACTTC; CDR3: CASTPPSEYEQYF; D: NA; V: TRBV6-1; J: TRBJ2-7
DNA: TGTGCCAGCAGCTTAGGTCAGGCCCTCCCTGGTCGGCACTCAGATACGCAGTATTTT; CDR3: CASSLGQALPGRHSDTQYF; D: NA; V: TRBV11-2; J: TRBJ2-3
DNA: TGTGCCAGCAGACTGACTAGGGCGAGCTATGAGCAGTTCTTC; CDR3: CASRLTRASYEQFF; D: NA; V: TRBV6-1; J: TRBJ2-1
DNA: TGTGCCAGCAGTTTCCAGGGGGGGGACCCCACGGAGCAGTACTTC; CDR3: CASSFQGGDPTEQYF; D: NA; V: TRBV2; J: TRBJ2-7
DNA: TGTGCCAGCCCCCCGGGGGACAGGGAATCATACGAGCAGTACTTC; CDR3: CASPPGDRESYEQYF; D: TRBD1; V: TRBV18; J: TRBJ2-7
DNA: TGTGCCAGCAGCTTAATGGGGTCAAAGGAAAAACTGTTTTTT; CDR3: CASSLMGSKEKLFF; D: NA; V: TRBV7-2; J: TRBJ1-4
DNA: TGTGCCAGCAGTTGGGCTAGCGGGACGGGCGAGCAGTACTTC; CDR3: CASSWASGTGEQYF; D: TRBD2; V: TRBV27; J: TRBJ2-7
DNA: TGTGCCATCAGTGAAGTAGGGGGTACTGAAAAACTGTTTTTT; CDR3: CAISEVGGTEKLFF; D: NA; V: TRBV10-3; J: TRBJ1-4
DNA: TGTGCCAGCAGAGATAGACAGAGTGGCAATCAGCCCCAGCATTTT; CDR3: CASRDRQSGNQPQHF; D: NA; V: TRBV2; J: TRBJ1-5
DNA: TGTGCCAGCAGCCAAGCGGCCAGCATTACCTACGAGCAGTACTTC; CDR3: CASSQAASITYEQYF; D: NA; V: TRBV4-2; J: TRBJ2-7